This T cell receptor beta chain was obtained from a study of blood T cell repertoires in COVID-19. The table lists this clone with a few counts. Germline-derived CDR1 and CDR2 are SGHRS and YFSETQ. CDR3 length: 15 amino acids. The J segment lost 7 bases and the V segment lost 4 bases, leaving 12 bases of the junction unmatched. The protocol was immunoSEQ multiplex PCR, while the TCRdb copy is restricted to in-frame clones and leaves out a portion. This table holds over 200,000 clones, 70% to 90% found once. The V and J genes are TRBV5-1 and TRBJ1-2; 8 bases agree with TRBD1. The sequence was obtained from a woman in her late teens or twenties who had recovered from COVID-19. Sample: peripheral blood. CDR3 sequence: CASSPESTGAGGYTF. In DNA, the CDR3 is TGCGCCAGCAGCCCGGAGTCGACAGGGGCTGGTGGCTACACCTTC.